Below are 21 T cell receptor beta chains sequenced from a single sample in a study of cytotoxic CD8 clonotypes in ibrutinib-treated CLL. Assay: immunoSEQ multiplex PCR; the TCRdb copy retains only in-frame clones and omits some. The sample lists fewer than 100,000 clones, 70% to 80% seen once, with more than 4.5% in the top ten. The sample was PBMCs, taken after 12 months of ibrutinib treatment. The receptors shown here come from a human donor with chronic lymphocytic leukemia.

Written as DNA, the CDR3 is TGTGCCAGTAGCAGCGGGGGGGGAGCCTACTCCTACGAGCAGTACTTC. Protein: CASSSGGGAYSYEQYF. The chain employs TRBV19 and TRBJ2-7; 10 positions agree with TRBD2. This CDR3 contains 16 residues. Germline V gene sequence: CDR1 LNHDA, CDR2 SQIVND (reference sequence). The J segment lost 0 bases and the V segment lost 6 bases, leaving 8 bases of the junction unmatched. Combining the CDR3 with reference TRBV19 and TRBJ2-7 gives the whole variable domain DGGITQSPKYLFRKEGQNVTLSCEQNLNHDAMYWYRQDPGQGLRLIYYSQIVNDFQKGDIAEGYSVSREKKESFPLTVTSAQKNPTAFYLCASSSGGGAYSYEQYFGPGTRLTVT.

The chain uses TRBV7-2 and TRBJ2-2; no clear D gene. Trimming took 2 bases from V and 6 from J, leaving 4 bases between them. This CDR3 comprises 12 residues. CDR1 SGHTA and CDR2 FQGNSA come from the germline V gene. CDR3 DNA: TGTGCCAGCAGCTTAAGGGCCGGGGAGCTGTTTTTT. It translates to CASSLRAGELFF.

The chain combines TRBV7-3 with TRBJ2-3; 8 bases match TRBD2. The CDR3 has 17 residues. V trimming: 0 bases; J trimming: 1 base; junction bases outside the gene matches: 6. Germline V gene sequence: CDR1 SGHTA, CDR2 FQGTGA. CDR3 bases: TGTGCCAGCAGCTTAACGTTCCCCGGGGGGGGCACAGATACGCAGTATTTT. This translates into CASSLTFPGGGTDTQYF.

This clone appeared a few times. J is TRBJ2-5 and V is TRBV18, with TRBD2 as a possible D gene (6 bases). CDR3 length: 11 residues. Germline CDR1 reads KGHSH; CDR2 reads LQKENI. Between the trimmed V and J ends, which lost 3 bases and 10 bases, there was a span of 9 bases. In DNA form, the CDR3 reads TGTGCCAGCTCACCCGGCGGGGACCAGTACTTC. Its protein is CASSPGGDQYF.

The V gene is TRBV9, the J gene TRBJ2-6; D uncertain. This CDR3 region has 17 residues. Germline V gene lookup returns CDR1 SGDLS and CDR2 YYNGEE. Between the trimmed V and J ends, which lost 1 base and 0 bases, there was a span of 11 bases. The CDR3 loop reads CASSVFSPSSGANVLTF. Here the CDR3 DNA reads TGTGCCAGCAGCGTATTCAGTCCCAGCTCTGGGGCCAACGTCCTGACTTTC.

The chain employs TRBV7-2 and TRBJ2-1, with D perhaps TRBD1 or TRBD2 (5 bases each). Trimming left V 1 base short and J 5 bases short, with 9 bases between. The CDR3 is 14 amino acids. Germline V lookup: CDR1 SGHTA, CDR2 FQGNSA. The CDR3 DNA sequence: TGTGCCAGCAGCTTAGGAGGGGTCGACAATGAGCAGTTCTTC. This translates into CASSLGGVDNEQFF.

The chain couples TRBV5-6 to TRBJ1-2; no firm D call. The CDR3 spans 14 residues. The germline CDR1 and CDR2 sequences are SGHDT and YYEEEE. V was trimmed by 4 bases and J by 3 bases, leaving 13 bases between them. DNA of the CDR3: TGTGCCAGCAGCGAGTCGGGGAGGCACTATGGCTACACCTTC. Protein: CASSESGRHYGYTF.

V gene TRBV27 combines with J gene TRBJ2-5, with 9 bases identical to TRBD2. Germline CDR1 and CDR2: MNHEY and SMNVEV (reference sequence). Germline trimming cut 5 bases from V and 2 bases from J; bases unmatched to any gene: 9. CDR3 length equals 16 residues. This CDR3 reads CASSLNSGSGQETQYF. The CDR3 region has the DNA TGTGCCAGCAGTCTCAATAGCGGGAGTGGGCAAGAGACCCAGTACTTC.

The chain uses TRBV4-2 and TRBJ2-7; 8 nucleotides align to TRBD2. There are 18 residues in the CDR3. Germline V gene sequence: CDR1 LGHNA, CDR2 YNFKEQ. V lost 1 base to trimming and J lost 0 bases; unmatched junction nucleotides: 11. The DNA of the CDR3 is TGTGCCAGCAGCCAAGCCCCCTCGGGGGGGCCGAGCTCCTACGAGCAGTACTTC. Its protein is CASSQAPSGGPSSYEQYF.

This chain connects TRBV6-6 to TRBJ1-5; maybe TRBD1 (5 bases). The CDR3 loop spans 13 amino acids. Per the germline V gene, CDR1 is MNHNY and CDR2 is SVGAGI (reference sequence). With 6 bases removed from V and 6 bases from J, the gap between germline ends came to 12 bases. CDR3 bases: TGTGCCAGCAGCCGGGTGGGGGGTCAGCCCCAGCATTTT. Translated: CASSRVGGQPQHF.

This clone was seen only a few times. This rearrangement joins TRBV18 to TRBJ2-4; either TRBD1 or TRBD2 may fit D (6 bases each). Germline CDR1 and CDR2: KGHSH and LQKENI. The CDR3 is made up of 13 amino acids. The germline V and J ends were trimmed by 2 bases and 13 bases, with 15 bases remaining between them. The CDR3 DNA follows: TGTGCCAGCTCACCAAAGGGGGGCTCAAACCAGTACTTC. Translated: CASSPKGGSNQYF.

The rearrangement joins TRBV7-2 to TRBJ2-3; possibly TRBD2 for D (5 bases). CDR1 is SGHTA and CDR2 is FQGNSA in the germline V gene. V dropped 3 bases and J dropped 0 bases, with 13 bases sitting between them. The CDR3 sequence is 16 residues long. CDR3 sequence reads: CASSFLPGRSTDTQYF. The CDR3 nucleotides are TGTGCCAGCAGCTTCTTGCCGGGGAGAAGCACAGATACGCAGTATTTT.

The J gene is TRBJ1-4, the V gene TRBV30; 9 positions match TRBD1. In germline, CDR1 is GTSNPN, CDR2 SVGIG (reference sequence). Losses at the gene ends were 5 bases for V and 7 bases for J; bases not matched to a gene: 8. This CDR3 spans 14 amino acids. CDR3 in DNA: TGTGCCTGGGGCCCCCCGGGACAGGGTGAAAAACTGTTTTTT. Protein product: CAWGPPGQGEKLFF.

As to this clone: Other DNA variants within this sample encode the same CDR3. As DNA, the CDR3 is TGCGCCAGCAGCTTGGGAGGGGGCCTCGAGACCCAGTACTTC. It codes for CASSLGGGLETQYF. The chain uses TRBV5-1 and TRBJ2-5, with TRBD1 matching 7 bases. Looked up from germline, CDR1 is SGHRS and CDR2 is YFSETQ. The CDR3 is 14 residues long. The junction had 4 bases not matched to a gene; V was cut back by 0 bases and J by 5 bases.

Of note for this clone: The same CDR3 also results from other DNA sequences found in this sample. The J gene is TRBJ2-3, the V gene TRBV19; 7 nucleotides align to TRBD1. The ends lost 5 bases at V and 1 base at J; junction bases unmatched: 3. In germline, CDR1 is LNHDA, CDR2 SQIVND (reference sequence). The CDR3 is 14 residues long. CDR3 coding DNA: TGTGCCAGTAGTCCCGGACAGGGCACAGATACGCAGTATTTT. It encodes CASSPGQGTDTQYF.

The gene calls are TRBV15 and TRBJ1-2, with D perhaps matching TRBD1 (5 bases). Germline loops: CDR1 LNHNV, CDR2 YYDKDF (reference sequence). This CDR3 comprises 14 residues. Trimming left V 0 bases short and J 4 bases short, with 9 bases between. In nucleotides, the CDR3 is TGTGCCACCAGCAGAGAGGGGGTTCGCTATGGCTACACCTTC. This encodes CATSREGVRYGYTF.

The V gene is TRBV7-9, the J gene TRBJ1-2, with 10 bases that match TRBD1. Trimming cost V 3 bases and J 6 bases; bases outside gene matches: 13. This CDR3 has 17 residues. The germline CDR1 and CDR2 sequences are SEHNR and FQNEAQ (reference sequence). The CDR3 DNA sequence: TGTGCCAGCAGCTTTTGGACCCGGGACAGGGGCCCCCATGGCTACACCTTC. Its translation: CASSFWTRDRGPHGYTF.

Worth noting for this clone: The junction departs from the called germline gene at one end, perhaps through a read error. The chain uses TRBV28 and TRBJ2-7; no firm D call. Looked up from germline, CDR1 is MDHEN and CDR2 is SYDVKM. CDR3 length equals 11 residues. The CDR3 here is CASSPKGPPSF. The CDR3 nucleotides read TGTGCCAGCAGTCCGAAGGGCCCCCCCTCCTTC.

CDR3 DNA sequence: TGTGCCACCAGCCCGACGGGAGACAACTATGGCTACACCTTC. This codes for CATSPTGDNYGYTF. The J gene is TRBJ1-2, the V gene TRBV15, with no clear D. Trimming stripped 5 bases from V and 2 bases from J, with 12 bases between. The CDR3 has 14 residues. The germline gives CDR1 LNHNV, CDR2 YYDKDF (reference sequence).

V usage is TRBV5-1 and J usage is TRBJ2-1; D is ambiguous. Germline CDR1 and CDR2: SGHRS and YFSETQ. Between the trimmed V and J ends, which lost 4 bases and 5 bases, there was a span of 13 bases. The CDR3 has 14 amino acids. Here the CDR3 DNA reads TGCGCCAGCAGCCGCCGGTGGGGAAACAATGAGCAGTTCTTC. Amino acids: CASSRRWGNNEQFF.

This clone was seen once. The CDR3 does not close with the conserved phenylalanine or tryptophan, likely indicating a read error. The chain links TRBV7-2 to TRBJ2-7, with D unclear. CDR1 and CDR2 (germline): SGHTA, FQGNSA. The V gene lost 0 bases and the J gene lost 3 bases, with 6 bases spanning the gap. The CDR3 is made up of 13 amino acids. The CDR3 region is CASSLALNYEQYL. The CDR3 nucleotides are TGTGCCAGCAGCTTAGCCCTAAACTACGAGCAGTACCTC.